The T cell receptor (beta chain) described here comes from a study of cytomegalovirus exposure and HLA in healthy donors. As for the study in general: Assignment to the Caucasian-associated ancestry cluster applied to more than 75% of the 350 to 500 genotyped donors. Regarding the study as a whole: It emerged from a later analysis that several of the most significant clusters appeared to be linked to common viral pathogens.

PCR involved 60 Vbeta and 13 Jbeta primers. Libraries were prepared by immunoSEQ multiplex PCR; TCRdb keeps only in-frame clonotypes and omits some of them. The sample holds roughly 150,000 clones, roughly 80% seen once. J lost 2 bases, V lost 3 bases, and 1 base had no gene match. CDR1 is GTSNPN, CDR2 SVGIG, per germline (reference sequence). CDR3 size: 14 residues. A few counts support this clone. The target antigen is unknown. Other nucleotide sequences in the sample specify the same CDR3. This receptor was identified in a man in his late teens or twenties in good health and CMV-seropositive. J is TRBJ2-2 and V is TRBV30, with 9 bases aligning to TRBD2. The sequencing input was PBMCs. The CDR3 DNA reads TGTGCCTGGAGGCTAGCGGGAAACACCGGGGAGCTGTTTTTT. This gives the protein CAWRLAGNTGELFF.